This TCR beta chain was recovered during a study of CD8+ T cells in alopecia areata. Across the study: Patients received oral tofacitinib, 5 to 10 mg twice daily, for moderate-to-severe alopecia areata. General observations from the study: In lesional scalp, particularly from alopecia totalis/universalis, clonality was higher than in normal scalp. Researchers reported that TCR sharing among patients proved less clear than in mice, possibly HLA-linked.

Of note for this clone: Its antigen is unknown.

The germline V gene has CDR1 LGHNA and CDR2 YNFKEQ. CDR3 length equals 17 residues. J was trimmed by 2 bases and V by 3 bases; bases with no gene match: 5. cDNA serving as the sequencing template came from extracted, reverse transcribed RNA. Profiling relied on immunoSEQ multiplex PCR, and the TCRdb table lists in-frame clones only, not all of them. This sample has about 150,000 clones; roughly 48% occur once, and the top ten carry about 6.4%. Input material: CD4+ T cells sorted from blood. The chain recombines TRBV4-2 with TRBJ2-3; 13 bases line up with TRBD2. This receptor was taken from a human donor with alopecia areata. CDR3 sequence (DNA): TGTGCCAGCAGCCAGCGGGGGACTAGCGGGACCACAGATACGCAGTATTTT. Protein product: CASSQRGTSGTTDTQYF.